This T cell receptor (beta chain) is drawn from a study of blood T cell repertoires in COVID-19 (dated by TCRdb to between 2020 and 2021). The study in broad terms: Samples from collaborators originated in the United States, Italy and Spain and spanned both the acute and convalescent phases of COVID-19. The samples were drawn from the first 160 participants of the ongoing ImmuneRACE study and from 1,254 subjects provided by 6 global collaborators. Where available, HLA class I and class II types were obtained from metadata supplied by the sample provider rather than from assay-based typing. The prospective study material was composed of cDNA or gDNA derived from T cells, B-cell-depleted T cells, or PBMCs. The dataset comprised deeply sampled blood TCRbeta repertoires from subjects exposed to, actively infected with, or recovered from COVID-19. Sample metadata almost always included a de-identified subject ID, COVID-19 status, age in years and sex. The repertoires were released in a freely available public database intended as a resource for research on the immune response to SARS-CoV-2.

What the study reported, not specific to this receptor: The amount of clinical and demographic metadata varied by source and participant and was provided uncurated.

The immunoSEQ Assay, a bias-controlled multiplex PCR, was used to amplify TCRbeta CDR3 regions from genomic DNA. The original pipeline was this. Within the assay, amplification of reference gene primers was used to estimate how many nucleated cells each sample contained. Sequence reads were collapsed and filtered to measure the absolute abundance of every unique TCRbeta CDR3 rearrangement. Productive Simpson clonality was computed per sample as the square root of Simpson's diversity index over productive rearrangements. The table comes from immuneACCESS by way of TCRdb, which keeps in-frame sequences with V and J called. Part of the clones is missing from these tables; in studies checked, under half for an unresolved V gene and the rest for unknown reasons. The V and J calls and the clone size are those of that table, but D and trimming were determined from the DNA. A total of fewer than 15,000 clones appear in this sample, around 84% of them only once. Around 32% of the sample is in the top ten clones.

Whole blood was collected in K2EDTA tubes by collaborating institutions according to the institutions' own protocols. For TCRbeta analysis, collaborators shipped samples in one of three forms: frozen whole blood, isolated PBMCs, or DNA extracted from either of those sample types. Based on the germline V gene, the CDR1 and CDR2 sequences are MGHDK and SYGVNS. The CDR3, from cysteine to phenylalanine, totals 13 residues. The entry retains the CDR3 DNA only, 39 bases that are in frame from base 1. V gives up 11 bases and J gives up 6 bases, and the segment between their germline ends measures 16 bases. A note on this clone: Its antigen is unknown. Per-base qualities were not stored, and no clone one base away is much larger.

The clonotype comes from a man aged 50 or older with active COVID-19. The sequencing sample was made of peripheral blood. The chain links TRBV25-1 with TRBJ2-2; the D region possibly corresponds to TRBD2 (7 bases align). This receptor has the CDR3 CAAGGLRAGELFF. The DNA sequence is as follows: TGTGCCGCCGGGGGGCTTAGGGCCGGGGAGCTGTTTTTT.